A selection of T cell receptor beta chains follows, all from one sample in a study of lymphopenia after photon versus proton radiotherapy. Profiled with immunoSEQ multiplex PCR; TCRdb holds only in-frame clones, not every one. The sample carries roughly 17,000 clones, roughly 88% recorded once. The sample in question was peripheral blood, obtained from a patient treated with proton-based radiotherapy. Receptors were obtained from a man in his sixties or seventies with pancreatic cancer. Both conserved end residues are part of each CDR3. A D gene is named only where the DNA matches it firmly. Some rows mark clone size as missing; the rest say once, few, many or name a class of expanded clone.

CDR3 DNA | CDR3 protein | V gene | D gene | clone size | J gene
TGTGCCAGCAGTGAAAACGGACAATCCTACACCTTC | CASSENGQSYTF | TRBV6-1 | . | . | TRBJ1-2
TGTGCCAGCAGTGACTGCCCCAATACCAGGGGTGAAAAACTGTTTTTT | CASSDCPNTRGEKLFF | TRBV6-4 | . | . | TRBJ1-4
TGTGCCAGCAGCAAAAGTCAGAGTTACTATGGCTACACCTTC | CASSKSQSYYGYTF | TRBV7-9 | . | . | TRBJ1-2
TGCAGCGTTGGAGGGCACAATCAGCCCCAGCATTTT | CSVGGHNQPQHF | TRBV29-1 | . | . | TRBJ1-5
TGTGCCAGCAGCTTAGTAGGTCAGGGGTTCACTGAAGCTTTCTTT | CASSLVGQGFTEAFF | TRBV7-9 | . | once | TRBJ1-1
TGTGCCAGCGCGGACATCTCCGGGACAGGTAACTCCTACGAGCAGTACTTC | CASADISGTGNSYEQYF | TRBV2 | TRBD1 | medium-sized | TRBJ2-7
TGCAGCGTTGGTGCCGGGAGGGGGACCGGGGAGCTGTTTTTT | CSVGAGRGTGELFF | TRBV29-1 | TRBD2 | . | TRBJ2-2
TGTGCCAGCAGTTACTTGGGAGAACGGCTTACAGATACGCAGTATTTT | CASSYLGERLTDTQYF | TRBV6-6 | . | . | TRBJ2-3
TGTGCCAGCAGCTTAGTATCCGGGAACACTGAAGCTTTCTTT | CASSLVSGNTEAFF | TRBV11-3 | . | . | TRBJ1-1
TGTGCCAGTAGTTCCCCCGGGTGGGATCACAACAATGAGCAGTTCTTC | CASSSPGWDHNNEQFF | TRBV19 | . | . | TRBJ2-1
TGTGCCAGCAGCCCCAATTATCAGGGGGCTCGGGATGGCTACACCTTC | CASSPNYQGARDGYTF | TRBV5-4 | TRBD1 | . | TRBJ1-2
TGTGCCAGCAGTGCAGAGGGGGACACCGGGGAGCTGTTTTTT | CASSAEGDTGELFF | TRBV2 | . | few | TRBJ2-2
TGTGCCAGTAGCTCAGGGTTCCCTCAGCCCCAGCATTTT | CASSSGFPQPQHF | TRBV19 | . | . | TRBJ1-5
TGCAGTGATTCGGACCAGGGGTTCGTGAATGGTCAGTTCTTC | CSDSDQGFVNGQFF | TRBV29-1 | . | . | TRBJ2-1
TGTGCCAGCAGTGAAAAGCGGTCCGGGGAGACCCAGTACTTC | CASSEKRSGETQYF | TRBV2 | . | . | TRBJ2-5
TGTGCCACCTCAGGGAGGATGAACACCGGGGAGCTGTTTTTT | CATSGRMNTGELFF | TRBV11-1 | . | few | TRBJ2-2
TGTGCCAGCAGCTTTGGTGGCGGGAGAGTGGCGGGTAATACGCAGTATTTT | CASSFGGGRVAGNTQYF | TRBV7-6 | TRBD2 | few | TRBJ2-3
TGTGCCTGGAGTGTGGGGTCATCCACCTCTGGGGCCAACGTCCTGACTTTC | CAWSVGSSTSGANVLTF | TRBV30 | . | . | TRBJ2-6
TGTGCCACCCGGGACAGAAGTAATGAAAAACTGTTTTTT | CATRDRSNEKLFF | TRBV15 | TRBD1 | . | TRBJ1-4
TGTGCCGGTGGTAAGCTAGCCGACGAGCAGTACTTC | CAGGKLADEQYF | TRBV6-1 | . | . | TRBJ2-7
TGTGCCAGCAGTCGAACCGGGACAGACTTGGGGTCACCCCTCCACTTT | CASSRTGTDLGSPLHF | TRBV9 | TRBD1 | . | TRBJ1-6
TGTGCCAGTCGAGGACAGGGTCATGGCTACACCTTC | CASRGQGHGYTF | TRBV6-5 | TRBD1 | few | TRBJ1-2
TGTGCCTGGATCGGGTATGGCTACACCTTC | CAWIGYGYTF | TRBV30 | . | . | TRBJ1-2
TGCAGCGTTCAAACAGTCTCTGGAAACACCATATATTTT | CSVQTVSGNTIYF | TRBV29-1 | . | . | TRBJ1-3
TGCGCCACCGGCCGAGGGCGCGATCAGCCCCAGCATTTT | CATGRGRDQPQHF | TRBV10-2 | . | . | TRBJ1-5
TGTGCCAGTAGTACGAAACAGGGCTGGGAGCAGTACTTC | CASSTKQGWEQYF | TRBV19 | . | . | TRBJ2-7
TGTGCCAGCGAGGGGAGGTCGGGGCGTCCCTACGAGCAGTACTTC | CASEGRSGRPYEQYF | TRBV7-9 | . | . | TRBJ2-7